The 13 T cell receptor beta chains listed next were all sequenced from one sample in a study of CD8 T cells in ankylosing spondylitis. TCRdb ran MiXCR on the 5' RACE reads and lists one entry per CDR3 protein. The table records hundreds of thousands of distinct CDR3 sequences, about an eighth of them present only once. Their recognized antigens are unknown. Study results and caveats: Seemingly distinctive of ankylosing spondylitis blood was a TCR beta motif formed by eight highly homologous variants.

The sample consisted of blood, either unsorted or a sorted T cell fraction (not recorded which). These receptors all come from a male donor with ankylosing spondylitis.

This clonotype was seen only a few times. V gene TRBV7-2 combines with J gene TRBJ1-4; 7 bases agree with TRBD1. The CDR3 loop spans 18 amino acids. Germline V gives CDR1 SGHTA, CDR2 FQGNSA. Germline trimming cut 2 bases from V and 8 bases from J; bases unmatched to any gene: 17. This CDR3 is CASSLTGDRDADFEKLFF. CDR3 in DNA: TGTGCCAGCAGCTTAACGGGCGACAGGGACGCCGATTTCGAAAAACTGTTTTTT.

In this sample, this clonotype turned up many times. This chain links TRBV6-5 with TRBJ2-5; 9 bases are shared with TRBD1. Germline-derived CDR1 and CDR2 are MNHEY and SVGAGI. The ends lost 2 bases at V and 5 bases at J; junction bases unmatched: 12. This CDR3 comprises 17 residues. The CDR3 loop is CASSYVKGQGIQETQYF. For the CDR3, the DNA is TGTGCCAGCAGTTACGTCAAGGGACAGGGAATACAGGAGACCCAGTACTTC.

The J gene is TRBJ2-7, the V gene TRBV3-1; D is uncertain. The CDR3 length is 14 residues. Germline assignment: CDR1 LGHDT and CDR2 YNNKEL (reference sequence). Trimming pared 0 bases from V and 7 bases from J, leaving 13 bases between. Here the CDR3 reads CASSQERGSDEQYF. The CDR3 region has the DNA TGTGCCAGCAGCCAAGAAAGAGGAAGTGATGAGCAGTACTTC.

This clonotype has a handful of counts. This chain joins TRBV20-1 and TRBJ2-1; 11 bases match TRBD2. The V gene end was trimmed by 1 base and the J gene end by 0 bases; junction bases not matched to a gene: 5. Looked up from germline, CDR1 is DFQATT and CDR2 is SNEGSKA (reference sequence). This CDR3 comprises 17 residues. The CDR3 protein is CSARVTSGTVSYNEQFF. The DNA for the CDR3 is TGCAGTGCTAGAGTGACTAGCGGGACCGTCTCCTACAATGAGCAGTTCTTC.

This sequence joins TRBV5-1 and TRBJ2-5; maybe TRBD1 (6 bases). Trimming took off 0 bases at V and 2 bases at J, with 14 bases between the two ends. The germline V gene has CDR1 SGHRS and CDR2 YFSETQ. This CDR3 is built from 16 residues. The CDR3 loop is CASSLAAGVFQETQYF. CDR3 sequence (DNA): TGCGCCAGCAGCTTGGCGGCAGGGGTTTTTCAAGAGACCCAGTACTTC.

The chain uses TRBV4-1 and TRBJ2-1; TRBD2 aligns across 12 bases. V shed 1 base, J shed 4 bases, and the junction held 11 bases outside the gene matches. The germline V gene encodes CDR1 MGHRA and CDR2 YSYEKL. The CDR3 has 19 residues. The CDR3 loop is CASSQVASGRAGAYNEQFF. In DNA, the CDR3 is TGCGCCAGCAGCCAAGTCGCTAGCGGGAGGGCCGGGGCTTACAATGAGCAGTTCTTC.

V gene TRBV4-3 combines with J gene TRBJ2-1; D is perhaps TRBD2 (5 bases). This CDR3 is built from 14 residues. V was pared by 3 bases and J by 2 bases, with 8 bases between. Germline-derived CDR1 and CDR2 are LGHNA and YSLEER. Here the CDR3 reads CASSQPGAYNEQFF. In nucleotides, the CDR3 is TGCGCCAGCAGCCAGCCCGGGGCCTACAATGAGCAGTTCTTC.

In its sample, this clonotype was seen a few times. The chain links TRBV6-1 to TRBJ1-5; D remains unclear. This CDR3 has 14 residues. Germline V gives CDR1 MNHNS, CDR2 SASEGT. The V end was cut by 4 bases, the J end by 7 bases, with 14 bases between. The CDR3 nucleotides are TGTGCCAGCAGTGTCGCGCCAGGCGGACAGCCCCAGCATTTT. It is translated as CASSVAPGGQPQHF.

The chain joins TRBV3-1 to TRBJ1-2; D is unclear. The length of the CDR3 is 14 residues. Germline values: CDR1 LGHDT, CDR2 YNNKEL (reference sequence). Trimming took 0 bases from V and 6 from J, leaving 11 bases between them. The CDR3 loop reads CASSQDGEINGYTF. The CDR3 coding sequence is TGTGCCAGCAGCCAAGATGGGGAGATCAATGGCTACACCTTC.

The rearrangement uses TRBV4-2 and TRBJ2-3; 10 positions match TRBD1. The CDR3 spans 17 residues. The germline V gene encodes CDR1 LGHNA and CDR2 YNFKEQ. With 2 bases clipped from V and 2 bases from J, the junction kept 7 bases outside the gene matches. The CDR3 here is CASSQRGTGEATDTQYF. CDR3 bases: TGTGCCAGCAGCCAAAGAGGGACAGGGGAGGCCACAGATACGCAGTATTTT.

This chain links TRBV18 with TRBJ1-5; no firm D call. V dropped 3 bases and J dropped 5 bases, with 17 bases sitting between them. Germline V gene data show CDR1 as KGHSH and CDR2 as LQKENI. This CDR3 has 16 amino acids. The CDR3: CASSPAEGGRDQPQHF. For the CDR3, the DNA is TGTGCCAGCTCACCCGCGGAGGGCGGAAGGGATCAGCCCCAGCATTTT.

The V gene is TRBV29-1, the J gene TRBJ1-1; a possible D gene is TRBD1 (5 bases). The germline V gene has CDR1 SQVTM and CDR2 ANQGSEA. Trimming removed 7 bases at V and 0 bases at J, with 18 bases between. The CDR3 totals 15 residues. This CDR3 is CSGRDGTLMNTEAFF. The CDR3, as DNA: TGCAGCGGTAGGGACGGCACCCTGATGAACACTGAAGCTTTCTTT. Supplemented by reference TRBV29-1 and TRBJ1-1, the full variable domain reads SAVISQKPSRDICQRGTSLTIQCQVDSQVTMMFWYRQQPGQSLTLIATANQGSEATYESGFVIDKFPISRPNLTFSTLTVSNMSPEDSSIYLCSGRDGTLMNTEAFFGQGTRLTVV.

Turning to this clonotype: Without the conserved terminal phenylalanine or tryptophan, this CDR3 likely stems from a read error. The chain couples TRBV6-6 to TRBJ2-5; D perhaps matches TRBD2 (6 bases). This CDR3 has 12 residues. V shed 6 bases and J shed 8 bases, with 13 bases lying between them. In germline, CDR1 is MNHNY, CDR2 SVGAGI (reference sequence). DNA of the CDR3: TGTGCCAGCAGCTTTACCGGGGGTACCCAGTACCTC. It is translated as CASSFTGGTQYL.